This T cell receptor (beta chain) was sequenced in a study of T-cell reconstitution after alpha-beta-depleted transplantation in children. Overall study findings and caveats: Expanded graft clones numbering several hundred reportedly gave rise to alpha-beta T cells about two months after transplant.

To note about this clonotype: What it recognizes is unknown.

The CDR3 runs to 19 residues. The germline V gene encodes CDR1 MRHNA and CDR2 SNTAGT. With 0 bases removed from V and 2 bases from J, the gap between germline ends came to 22 bases. Unique molecular identifiers were built into the TCRbeta library. TCRdb recomputed calls from the PCR reads with MiXCR, one row per CDR3 protein. The sample has about 340,000 distinct CDR3 sequences; about 16% are singletons. This sequence was found in a male patient aged 2 to 10 who had a stem cell transplant for acute lymphoblastic leukemia, so the T cells may come from the graft donor. Material: PBMCs, mostly from graft donor cells, obtained 360 days after TCRalphabeta/CD19-depleted stem cell transplant. V is TRBV6-4 and J is TRBJ2-5; maybe TRBD2 (5 bases). CDR3 in DNA: TGTGCCAGCAGTGACTCGGCTAGCCCTTGCCACCACACACAAGAGACCCAGTACTTC. Residues: CASSDSASPCHHTQETQYF.